One sample yielded the 8 T cell receptor beta chains listed below, sequenced in a study of PD-L1 blockade in urothelial cancer. TCRdb's copy holds only in-frame clones and misses some; the assay was immunoSEQ multiplex PCR. There are 56,000 or so clones in the sample; roughly 86% occur only once, and 2.9% lies in the top ten. Source: PBMCs, taken around atezolizumab (anti-PD-L1) treatment. The receptors stem from a man aged 50-59 years with urothelial cancer.

The V and J genes are TRBV11-2 and TRBJ1-1, with D hard to call. The V gene's germline CDR1 is SGHAT and CDR2 FQNNGV. This CDR3 has 17 amino acids. The ends were cut back, 5 bases at V and 4 bases at J, with 23 bases in the middle. CDR3 in amino acids: CASSRERRMYRGTEAFF. The DNA for the CDR3 is TGTGCCAGCAGCCGAGAGAGGCGAATGTACCGGGGCACTGAAGCTTTCTTT.

The rearrangement joins TRBV28 to TRBJ2-7; D is unresolved. V was pared by 1 base and J by 7 bases, with 8 bases between. There are 12 residues in the CDR3. The germline gives CDR1 MDHEN, CDR2 SYDVKM. DNA of the CDR3: TGTGCCAGCAGTTTATTGTCTCGGGAGCAGTACTTC. Residues: CASSLLSREQYF.

This sequence joins TRBV6-1 and TRBJ1-3; D is uncertain. Germline V lookup: CDR1 MNHNS, CDR2 SASEGT. Trimming stripped 7 bases from V and 0 bases from J, with 4 bases between. The CDR3 totals 12 residues. CDR3 nucleotide sequence: TGTGCCAGCACCAGCTCTGGAAACACCATATATTTT. Encoded protein: CASTSSGNTIYF.

The V call is TRBV7-9, the J call TRBJ1-2; D is unclear. The CDR3 has 12 residues. Germline CDR1 reads SEHNR; CDR2 reads FQNEAQ (reference sequence). The ends were cut back, 2 bases at V and 4 bases at J, with 5 bases in the middle. In DNA form, the CDR3 reads TGTGCCAGCAGCTTAAGCACCTATGGCTACACCTTC. The encoded protein is CASSLSTYGYTF.

The rearrangement joins TRBV5-1 to TRBJ2-3, with D perhaps TRBD1 (6 bases). Germline CDR1 and CDR2: SGHRS and YFSETQ. The CDR3 contains 15 residues. Between the trimmed V and J ends, which lost 2 bases and 0 bases, there was a span of 10 bases. CDR3 DNA sequence: TGCGCCAGCAGCTTAGAAGGGGGAAGCACAGATACGCAGTATTTT. Translating gives CASSLEGGSTDTQYF.

J is TRBJ1-5 and V is TRBV2; D is unclear. This CDR3 region has 15 residues. V was cut by 2 bases and J by 2 bases, with 10 bases left in between. Per the germline V gene, CDR1 is SNHLY and CDR2 is FYNNEI. The CDR3 sequence is CASSEQAFGNQPQHF. The CDR3 DNA reads TGTGCCAGCAGTGAACAGGCTTTTGGCAATCAGCCCCAGCATTTT.

This chain connects TRBV5-1 to TRBJ2-1, with TRBD1 as a possible D gene (6 bases). V was shortened by 0 bases and J by 5 bases, with 15 bases between the two germline ends. The CDR3 loop spans 16 amino acids. Germline CDR1 SGHRS, CDR2 YFSETQ. The CDR3 protein is CASSLGGHTRDNEQFF. CDR3 in DNA: TGCGCCAGCAGCTTGGGGGGGCACACTAGGGACAATGAGCAGTTCTTC. The whole variable domain, filled in from reference TRBV5-1 and TRBJ2-1, reads KAGVTQTPRYLIKTRGQQVTLSCSPISGHRSVSWYQQTPGQGLQFLFEYFSETQRNKGNFPGRFSGRQFSNSRSEMNVSTLELGDSALYLCASSLGGHTRDNEQFFGPGTRLTVL.

The chain links TRBV6-5 to TRBJ2-3, with TRBD1 matching over 7 bases. V shed 5 bases, J shed 7 bases, and the junction held 9 bases outside the gene matches. From germline, CDR1 is MNHEY and CDR2 SVGAGI. The CDR3 consists of 14 residues. The CDR3 sequence: CASSRRDSSNTQYF. For the CDR3, the DNA is TGTGCCAGCAGTCGCCGGGACAGCTCCAATACGCAGTATTTT.